This T cell receptor beta chain was captured in a study of Ad26.COV2.S vaccination and SARS-CoV-2 variants (dated by TCRdb to the early 2020s). General notes on the study: Donors in the vaccine arm were drawn from COV1001, a phase I-IIa trial of Ad26.COV2.S in healthy adults that was multicentre, randomized, double-blind and placebo-controlled. The specificity and breadth of SARS-CoV-2-reactive T cell receptors after Ad26.COV2.S vaccination were assessed by TCRbeta repertoire sequencing. The TCR-sequenced set comprised about 30 samples: approximately 19 Ad26.COV2.S vaccine recipients, 5 placebo recipients and 8 SARS-CoV-2 convalescent individuals. Investigators did not know the trial group allocation while performing experiments and assessing outcomes. Trial participants were randomized into five groups of five, in which low-dose or high-dose Ad26.COV2.S was given once or twice, or placebo was given on both occasions. Ad26.COV2.S was given intramuscularly at 5x10^10 or 1x10^11 viral particles, as a single shot or as two shots 56 days apart. Study-wide findings and limitations: After vaccination, substantial breadth of spike-specific CD8+ and CD4+ T cell responses was reported. Non-spike TCR breadth was comparable between vaccine and placebo recipients, consistent with the vaccine containing only spike. The study lacked the statistical power to compare responses across vaccine doses or regimens. Spike-specific TCR breadth was higher in Ad26.COV2.S recipients than in placebo recipients (P = 0.0014). The authors noted that the TCR breadth and depth analyses may have underestimated total T cell responses.

Only one count was recorded for this clone. The antigen this receptor binds is unknown. The input lacks base qualities; no much larger clone sits a single base away. CDR1 and CDR2 are read off the germline V gene as MDHEN and SYDVKM. Germline trimming amounts to 4 bases on V and 2 bases on J, with 11 as the count of junction bases outside the gene matches. Its CDR3 holds 17 amino acids, cysteine through phenylalanine. Kept here is only the CDR3 DNA, which spans 51 bases and is read in frame from base 1. The immunoSEQ Assay was the method used to sequence TCRbeta CDR3 regions. After extraction, genomic DNA underwent amplification by bias-controlled multiplex PCR, followed by high-throughput sequencing. From the authors' description of their analysis: To quantify the absolute abundance of every unique TCRbeta CDR3 region, sequences were collapsed and filtered. T cell fraction was estimated by normalization of TCRbeta template counts to usable DNA, with usable DNA being measured through amplification of reference genes present in all nucleated cells. Repertoire TCRs were annotated as SARS-CoV-2-specific when V gene, CDR3 amino acid sequence and J gene were exactly matched to a known reactive TCR set. The reference SARS-CoV-2 TCR set was derived from MIRA and filtered for enrichment in COVID-19-positive ImmuneCODE repertoires, a step that removed public or cross-reactive TCRs. Using the MIRA antigens, annotated TCRs were further analysed by specific ORF or by position within an ORF. Breadth was defined as annotated unique rearrangements over total unique productive rearrangements; depth was the summed frequency of those rearrangements. Two-sided Wilcoxon rank-sum tests were used to compare TCR breadth between groups. The clones in this table, taken by TCRdb from immuneACCESS, are in-frame only. Not every clone is retained; where verified, under half of the shortfall comes from an unresolved V gene, and the cause of the rest is unknown. V, J and clone size are taken as reported in that table, and D and trimming were inferred from the DNA itself. The sample contains about 420,000 clones, approximately 87% of them found a single time. The ten largest make up less than 4.5% of the sample.

Reading the label with the study, this specimen's treatment or condition is: about 20 received Ad26.COV2.S at low or high dose, single or two shots; five or six received placebo; per-sample allocation not given. For vaccine and placebo recipients, the sequenced repertoires came from samples collected on day 63 after the first injection. Cohort 1b enrolled 25 to 30 adults aged 18-55 years at a single site in Boston, USA, between 29 July and 7 August 2020. As a vaccine, Ad26.COV2.S was a replication-incompetent adenovirus type 26 vector that expressed a prefusion-stabilized SARS-CoV-2 spike protein derived from the original Wuhan strain.

In this chain, TRBV28 is recombined with TRBJ2-5; 9 junctional bases match TRBD1. The sequence was collected from a person aged 18-65 years who received the Ad26.COV2.S COVID-19 vaccine or a placebo. The starting material was peripheral blood, obtained in a trial of Ad26.COV2.S vaccine versus placebo. The DNA is as follows: TGTGCCAGCAGTTCGGGATACAGGGGGCCCCAACAAGAGACCCAGTACTTC. The encoded protein is CASSSGYRGPQQETQYF.